The clone carrying this T cell receptor beta chain has more than one count but fewer than ten. Its antigen remains unidentified. The data were obtained in a study of PD-1 blockade in classical Hodgkin lymphoma. About the study: Intravenous infusions of nivolumab 3 mg/kg reached patients every 2 weeks.

Relapses following autologous stem cell transplantation were seen in all patients, with brentuximab vedotin exposure varying. Broader study findings: Nivolumab initiated under 1 year post-ASCT led to patient exclusion. Underlying causes for the observed repertoire differences were not defined, possibly disease activity or prior therapy. Compared with healthy donors, newly diagnosed patients reportedly showed lower baseline TCR diversity.

Profiling relied on immunoSEQ multiplex PCR, and the TCRdb table lists in-frame clones only, not all of them. The profile covers under 20,000 clones, with about 81% appearing a single time and 25% to 35% taken by the ten largest. The V end was cut by 1 base, the J end by 1 base, with 2 bases between. Germline CDR1 and CDR2: LNHDA and SQIVND (reference sequence). The CDR3 sequence is 13 residues long. This chain joins TRBV19 and TRBJ2-4; D gene uncertain. The clonotype was recovered from a human donor with classical Hodgkin lymphoma. The input for sequencing was peripheral blood mononuclear cells (PBMCs), taken before the second cycle of nivolumab. The CDR3 coding sequence is TGTGCCAGTAGTATAGGGGCCAAAAACATTCAGTACTTC. Amino acids: CASSIGAKNIQYF.